A selection of T cell receptor beta chains follows, all from one sample in a study of Ad26.COV2.S vaccination and SARS-CoV-2 variants. Method: immunoSEQ multiplex PCR; TCRdb's copy keeps in-frame clones and lacks some. The sample has 200,000 to 300,000 clones; approximately 90% are singletons. Sequences were derived from peripheral blood, sampled in a trial of Ad26.COV2.S vaccine versus placebo. These receptors were collected from a person aged 18 to 59 who received the Ad26.COV2.S COVID-19 vaccine or a placebo. CDR3s include the opening cysteine and the closing phenylalanine or tryptophan.

j_call v_call cdr3_aa
TRBJ2-1 TRBV5-6 CASAGNKYNEQFF
TRBJ1-1 TRBV4-3 CASSQDRGQDDTEAFF
TRBJ2-5 TRBV3-1/TRBV3-2 CASSPRTSGLETQYF
TRBJ1-2 TRBV5-1 CASSLEGGGDVGYTF
TRBJ2-5 TRBV7-9 CASSLVASGETQYF
TRBJ2-1 TRBV7-6 CASSLFASGGIYNEQFF
TRBJ1-3 TRBV3-1/TRBV3-2 CASSRSGGSGNTIYF
TRBJ2-1 TRBV19 CASSGGTGYYNEQFF
TRBJ2-5 TRBV7-9 CASGSYYQETQYF
TRBJ2-3 TRBV4-1 CASSQDGRSTDTQYF
TRBJ1-2 TRBV19 CASSTEGGMDGYTF
TRBJ1-5 TRBV7-2 CASSLGGGNQPQHF
TRBJ2-3 TRBV18 CASSFLDSRTDTQYF
TRBJ2-7 TRBV6-6 CASSYTTTGGEQYF
TRBJ2-2 TRBV19 CASSDRDRGTGELFF
TRBJ2-7 TRBV2 CASRRDSSYEQYF
TRBJ2-3 TRBV6-5 CASSLGSTDTQYF
TRBJ2-2 TRBV10-3 CAISESGGDTGELFF
TRBJ2-6 TRBV19 CASEPGQPLLSGANVLTF
TRBJ1-1 TRBV9 CASSTPNTEAFF
TRBJ2-5 TRBV7-9 CASSLVRSQETQYF
TRBJ2-1 TRBV5-1 CASGWGFDEQFF
TRBJ2-7 TRBV6-2/TRBV6-3 CASSYRRGLTYEQYF
TRBJ1-4 TRBV6-6 CASSFRQGREKLFF
TRBJ2-1 TRBV7-6 CASSLVRGGRSEQFF
TRBJ2-5 TRBV5-1 CASSSPTGYQETQYF
TRBJ1-2 TRBV19 CASSMAGSGYTF
TRBJ1-5 TRBV5-8 CASSFEVGNQPQHF
TRBJ2-2 TRBV19 CASSTGQGVYTGELFF
TRBJ2-1 TRBV9 CASRQLAGGAEQFF
TRBJ2-3 TRBV30 CAWSGGEGPRYF
TRBJ2-1 TRBV7-8 CASSLRRASYNEQFF
TRBJ1-4 TRBV28 CASKGDEKLFF
TRBJ1-2 TRBV28 CASSFGQGRNGYTF
TRBJ1-1 TRBV6-5 CATRDSGGRNTEAFF
TRBJ2-1 TRBV5-1 CASSLAGTSGGGEQFF
TRBJ1-1 TRBV20-1 CSAEGGGIAFF
TRBJ1-1 TRBV7-9 CASSEDRLNTEAFF
TRBJ2-3 TRBV5-1 CASGWTYGTDTQYF
TRBJ2-3 TRBV5-4 CASSLGSSAGGITDTQYF
TRBJ1-1 TRBV11-2 CASSWAPGSTEAFF
TRBJ2-2 TRBV19 CASSLLQGANTGELFF
TRBJ2-3 TRBV6-6 CASSYVTDTQYF
TRBJ2-5 TRBV29-1 CSVTLQGQETQYF
TRBJ1-6 TRBV6-5 CASSYAGYSPLHF
TRBJ1-3 TRBV7-6 CASSLGARGSSGNTIYF
TRBJ2-7 TRBV6-5 CASGVRGPYEQYF
TRBJ2-7 TRBV28 CASGSYEQYF
TRBJ2-7 TRBV6-2/TRBV6-3 CASSRLAGGPYEQYF
TRBJ2-7 TRBV4-3 CASSQDRGGFYEQYF
TRBJ1-1 TRBV9 CASSVAPAGSEAFF
TRBJ1-2 TRBV28 CASSLNYGYTF